A single sample gave rise to the 25 T cell receptor beta chains below, sequenced in a study of CD4 and CD8 cells across lung adenocarcinoma regions. MiXCR, applied by TCRdb to the PCR reads, yields one record per CDR3 protein. The sample yields about 12,000 distinct CDR3 sequences, less than 55% seen once. What was sequenced was CD8+ T cells from the margin of a lung tumor. Receptor source: a male donor with lung adenocarcinoma. The CD4 and CD8 labels of this study may be unreliable.

This clonotype was seen once. Mismatch with germline at one junction end may stem from a read error. This chain joins TRBV6-5 and TRBJ2-2; 10 bases fit TRBD2. Germline V gene data show CDR1 as MNHEY and CDR2 as SVGAGI. CDR3 length equals 18 residues. CDR3 region: CASSYSTYASGRTEEQFF. CDR3 DNA: TGTGCCAGCAGTTACTCGACCTATGCTAGCGGGAGAACCGAGGAGCAGTTTTTT.

This chain connects TRBV6-5 to TRBJ2-5; 8 bases match TRBD2. The DNA end favors TRBJ2-7, so the J call may be wrong. The CDR3 is 15 amino acids. Germline V gene lookup returns CDR1 MNHEY and CDR2 SVGAGI. The CDR3: CASSYGSGSSYEQYF. Here the CDR3 DNA reads TGTGCCAGCAGTTACGGGAGCGGGAGCTCCTACGAGCAGTACTTC.

This chain links TRBV27 with TRBJ2-5; weak D call: TRBD2 (6 bases). The CDR3 sequence is 14 residues long. Looked up from germline, CDR1 is MNHEY and CDR2 is SMNVEV (reference sequence). Trimming stripped 8 bases from V and 11 bases from J, with 24 bases between. CDR3 in amino acids: CASSPRTTSGGQYF. As DNA, the CDR3 is TGTGCCAGCTCGCCCAGGACTACCAGCGGCGGGCAGTACTTC.

In this sample, this clonotype turned up a few times. The chain recombines TRBV6-5 with TRBJ2-1; perhaps TRBD1 as D (6 bases). The germline V gene encodes CDR1 MNHEY and CDR2 SVGAGI. This CDR3 comprises 15 residues. Trimming cost V 0 bases and J 4 bases, with 10 bases left between them. CDR3 residues: CASSYSPTGYNEQFF. CDR3 nucleotide sequence: TGTGCCAGCAGTTACTCTCCTACAGGGTACAATGAGCAGTTCTTC.

This chain uses TRBV6-2 or TRBV6-3 with TRBJ2-1; 10 bases line up with TRBD2. The germline gives CDR1 MNHEY, CDR2 SVGEGT. The length of the CDR3 is 18 residues. J gave up 5 bases and V 6 bases, and 16 bases lay outside the gene matches. CDR3 protein: CASRELASGSLQDNEQFF. CDR3 DNA sequence: TGTGCCAGCAGGGAATTGGCTAGCGGGAGTCTGCAGGACAATGAGCAGTTCTTC.

Turning to this clonotype: The limits of the CDR3 on the DNA are not certain, so only TCRdb's listed CDR3 is given. The rearrangement joins TRBV27 to TRBJ2-4; the D segment call TRBD2 is taken from the table without a DNA check. The CDR3 comprises 16 residues, both ends counted. Germline V gene sequence: CDR1 MNHEY, CDR2 SMNVEV (reference sequence). The CDR3: CASSSPVAGGTDMQYF.

J is TRBJ2-3 and V is TRBV11-2; perhaps TRBD2 as D (5 bases). The CDR3 contains 15 residues. Trimming shortened V by 5 bases and J by 2 bases, and 14 bases separated the two germline ends. CDR1 and CDR2 from the germline V gene are SGHAT and FQNNGV. This CDR3 reads CASSPPEVYTDTQYF. The CDR3 DNA follows: TGTGCCAGCAGCCCCCCGGAGGTCTACACAGATACGCAGTATTTT.

This chain links TRBV7-2 with TRBJ2-3; D unclear. Germline assignment: CDR1 SGHTA and CDR2 FQGNSA. V shed 5 bases and J shed 1 base, with 13 bases lying between them. This CDR3 has 15 amino acids. This CDR3 reads CASSGAALGTDTQYF. CDR3 DNA: TGTGCCAGCAGCGGAGCTGCGCTAGGCACAGATACGCAGTATTTT.

Turning to this clonotype: A much larger clone differs from this one at a single base, so this may be a read error. The chain has TRBV6-1 and TRBJ2-3; weak D call: TRBD2 (5 bases). The J call is uncertain, as TRBJ2-7 better fits the DNA end. Germline CDR1 reads MNHNS; CDR2 reads SASEGT. The CDR3 runs to 13 residues. The CDR3 region has the DNA TGTGCCAGCAGTGAGATGAGGGCGGGTGAGCAGTACTTC. This encodes CASSEMRAGEQYF.

This clonotype has a handful of counts. This chain connects TRBV6-4 to TRBJ2-2, with D perhaps matching TRBD1 or TRBD2 (5 bases each). V lost 3 bases and J lost 3, with 8 bases in between. CDR1 and CDR2 from the germline V gene are MRHNA and SNTAGT. The CDR3 is 14 residues long. The CDR3 spells CASSERGDTGELFF. The CDR3 DNA is TGTGCCAGCAGTGAGAGAGGGGACACCGGGGAGCTGTTTTTT.

Details on this clonotype: One end of the junction varies from germline; a read error may be responsible. The chain employs TRBV6-1 and TRBJ2-3; 7 nucleotides match TRBD2. The germline V gene has CDR1 MNHNS and CDR2 SASEGT. The CDR3 contains 16 residues. The CDR3 nucleotides read TGTGCCAGCAGTGCCTGGGGGGGTGTGAGCACCGATACGCAGTATTTT. It translates to CASSAWGGVSTDTQYF.

This clonotype is labeled as medium-sized. V and J are TRBV27 and TRBJ2-5; D tentatively fits TRBD1 or TRBD2 (5 bases each). Trimming removed 5 bases from V and 7 bases from J, with 14 bases in between. CDR3 length: 13 amino acids. CDR1 is MNHEY, CDR2 SMNVEV, per germline (reference sequence). The CDR3 reads CASSLGTGMTQYF. The CDR3 bases are TGTGCCAGCAGTCTCGGGACGGGTATGACCCAGTACTTC.

As regards this clonotype: Sequence at one end of the junction differs from germline and may be a read error. The chain has TRBV6-1 and TRBJ2-3, with TRBD2 as a possible D gene (7 bases). The CDR3 is made up of 15 amino acids. Germline lookup yields CDR1 MNHNS and CDR2 SASEGT. CDR3 region: CARGRGGRDTETQYF. The CDR3 DNA reads as TGTGCCAGGGGGAGGGGGGGCCGAGACACAGAGACGCAGTATTTT.

This clonotype is categorized as medium-sized. V usage is TRBV7-7 and J usage is TRBJ2-5, with 7 bases that match TRBD2. The germline V gene encodes CDR1 SSHAT and CDR2 FNYEAQ (reference sequence). The V segment lost 5 bases and the J segment 11 bases; nucleotides outside the gene matches: 14. The CDR3 has 14 amino acids. The CDR3 sequence is CASSKGLSYNEQYF. In DNA, the CDR3 is TGTGCCAGCAGCAAGGGACTATCCTACAATGAGCAGTACTTC.

Concerning this clonotype itself: Germline and junction disagree at one end, which may indicate a read error. The V call is TRBV6-1, the J call TRBJ2-3, with 14 nucleotides matching TRBD2. The CDR3 has 17 residues. CDR1 MNHNS and CDR2 SASEGT come from the germline V gene. The CDR3 nucleotides read TGTGCCAGCAGAATGGGACTAGCGGGAGCTCGCTCAAATACGCAGTTTTTT. Its protein product is CASRMGLAGARSNTQFF.

This clonotype was seen only a few times. V gene TRBV6-5 combines with J gene TRBJ2-3, with 9 bases aligning to TRBD2. There are 16 residues in the CDR3. CDR1 is MNHEY, CDR2 SVGAGI, per germline. After removal of 0 bases from V and 4 bases from J, the junction contained 5 bases not matched to a gene. CDR3 sequence: CASSYSFSGSSDTQYF. The CDR3 coding sequence is TGTGCCAGCAGTTACTCGTTTAGCGGGAGCTCAGATACGCAGTATTTT.

This chain connects TRBV6-1 to TRBJ2-1; D might be TRBD2 (6 bases). TRBJ2-7 matches the DNA end more closely, so the J call is doubtful. The germline V gene encodes CDR1 MNHNS and CDR2 SASEGT. This CDR3 region has 14 residues. CDR3 nucleotide sequence: TGTGCCAGCAGTGTAGCGGCCCAGAACAATGAGCAGTACTTC. Translated: CASSVAAQNNEQYF.

In its sample, this clonotype ranks as medium-sized. The V call is TRBV6-1, the J call TRBJ2-1; the match to TRBD1 covers 7 bases. Germline-derived CDR1 and CDR2 are MNHNS and SASEGT. The CDR3 runs to 15 residues. V dropped 7 bases and J dropped 0; count of bases not matched to a gene: 6. CDR3 residues: CASTANRGSYNEQFF. The CDR3 coding sequence is TGTGCCAGCACTGCGAACAGGGGCTCCTACAATGAGCAGTTCTTC.

The rearrangement links TRBV12-3 or TRBV12-4 to TRBJ2-4; a weak D match, TRBD2 (6 bases). The CDR3 has 16 amino acids. Trimming left V 5 bases short and J 1 base short, with 15 bases between. Here the CDR3 reads CASSVLGGFAKNIQYF. CDR3 nucleotide sequence: TGTGCCAGCAGTGTGCTCGGGGGTTTCGCCAAAAACATTCAGTACTTC.

This clonotype was seen a handful of times. The chain couples TRBV7-2 to TRBJ2-1; 8 positions match TRBD2. The ends lost 7 bases at V and 10 bases at J; junction bases unmatched: 15. CDR1 and CDR2 (germline): SGHTA, FQGNSA. This CDR3 region has 15 residues. The CDR3 is CASNPGGTITYEQFF. The DNA of the CDR3 is TGTGCCAGCAATCCGGGGGGGACCATAACCTACGAGCAGTTCTTC.

As regards this clonotype: The germline gene is not matched at one end of the junction; a read error may be the cause. The chain uses TRBV10-2 and TRBJ2-1, with D unclear. Germline lookup yields CDR1 WSHSY and CDR2 SAAADI. The CDR3 is made up of 14 amino acids. DNA for the CDR3: TGTCTGGGCACCAAGGCTGTGGGTACACATACGCAGTATTTC. It codes for CLGTKAVGTHTQYF.

J is TRBJ1-1 and V is TRBV6-1; TRBD1 matches at 8 bases. Germline V gene data show CDR1 as MNHNS and CDR2 as SASEGT. The V and J ends lost 7 bases and 1 base, in that order; junction bases with no gene match: 5. The CDR3 runs to 14 residues. This CDR3 is CASKPGTGNTEAFF. The CDR3 bases are TGTGCCAGCAAACCCGGGACAGGGAACACTGAAGCTTTCTTT.

The table lists this clonotype with a count of one. A read error is likely, as this CDR3 ends without the conserved phenylalanine or tryptophan. The DNA is omitted, as the CDR3 cannot be located on it reliably, and the CDR3 follows TCRdb's listing. This chain connects TRBV27 to TRBJ2-5; the DNA was not compared with TRBD2, the D call given in the table. Germline V gene lookup returns CDR1 MNHEY and CDR2 SMNVEV (reference sequence). The CDR3 sequence runs 13 residues, both termini included. CDR3 loop: CASRGRGRASQHS.

The CDR3 protein is CASSAGQGTETQYF. CDR3 nucleotide sequence: TGCGCCAGCAGTGCTGGACAGGGCACAGAGACCCAGTATTTT. The chain couples TRBV10-1 to TRBJ2-3, with 8 bases that match TRBD1. V was clipped by 4 bases and J by 12 bases; unmatched bases: 12. Germline CDR1 WNHNN, CDR2 SYGVQD (reference sequence). This CDR3 is 14 amino acids long.

This chain connects TRBV11-2 to TRBJ2-7; 9 bases map to TRBD2. With V trimmed by 6 bases and J by 7 bases, 13 bases remained unmatched. The CDR3 runs 15 residues. Germline V lookup: CDR1 SGHAT, CDR2 FQNNGV. The CDR3 loop reads CASSDLAGGLAEQYF. CDR3 in DNA: TGTGCCAGCAGTGACCTTGCGGGAGGGCTTGCGGAGCAGTACTTC. The whole variable domain, remainder taken from reference TRBV11-2 and TRBJ2-7, is EAGVAQSPRYKIIEKRQSVAFWCNPISGHATLYWYQQILGQGPKLLIQFQNNGVVDDSQLPKDRFSAERLKGVDSTLKIQPAKLEDSAVYLCASSDLAGGLAEQYFGPGTRLTVT.